One and the same sample provided the 13 T cell receptor beta chains below, sequenced in a study of blood T cell repertoires in COVID-19. Data came from immunoSEQ multiplex PCR; TCRdb stores just in-frame clones and leaves some out. This table holds a few hundred thousand clones, roughly 80% found once. The sequenced sample was peripheral blood. The source is a man older than 75 with acute or convalescent COVID-19.

The DNA for the CDR3 is TGTGCCAGCAGGGAACTAGCGGGGAACGACAATGAGCAGTTCTTC. This encodes CASRELAGNDNEQFF. J is TRBJ2-1 and V is TRBV7-9; TRBD2 matches at 10 bases. The germline CDR1 and CDR2 sequences are SEHNR and FQNEAQ (reference sequence). Trimming took 6 bases from V and 5 from J; bases not matched to a gene: 7. This CDR3 has 15 amino acids.

A single count supports this clone. V usage is TRBV18 and J usage is TRBJ1-3; D remains ambiguous. The CDR3 runs to 13 residues. The germline V gene encodes CDR1 KGHSH and CDR2 LQKENI. V dropped 4 bases and J dropped 8 bases, with 12 bases sitting between them. The CDR3 region is CASSQRSQDTIYF. The CDR3 nucleotides read TGTGCCAGCTCACAAAGGTCTCAGGACACCATATATTTT.

The gene calls are TRBV12-3 or TRBV12-4 and TRBJ1-1; D is possibly TRBD1 (6 bases). The length of the CDR3 is 13 residues. Trimming pared 8 bases from V and 5 bases from J, leaving 15 bases between. The CDR3, as DNA: TGTGCCAGCTTAACCAGGGGTCGGACTGAAGCTTTCTTT. Amino acids: CASLTRGRTEAFF.

CDR3 nucleotides: TGTGCCAGCAGCGTAGAAACTGCCGGGAAACTGTTTTTT. This sequence encodes CASSVETAGKLFF. The rearrangement links TRBV9 to TRBJ1-4; no definite D call. Germline lookup yields CDR1 SGDLS and CDR2 YYNGEE. The ends were cut back, 0 bases at V and 11 bases at J, with 11 bases in the middle. The CDR3 spans 13 residues.

The chain couples TRBV6-4 to TRBJ2-1, with D tentatively TRBD2 (5 bases). This CDR3 region has 14 residues. The V end was cut by 3 bases, the J end by 6 bases, with 12 bases between. The germline gives CDR1 MRHNA, CDR2 SNTAGT. The CDR3 DNA follows: TGTGCCAGCAGTGAAGAGGGTTCTTTCAATGAGCAGTTCTTC. As protein: CASSEEGSFNEQFF.

V usage is TRBV29-1 and J usage is TRBJ1-2; D is unresolved. The ends were cut back, 7 bases at V and 5 bases at J, with 20 bases in the middle. CDR3 length equals 14 residues. Germline CDR1 reads SQVTM; CDR2 reads ANQGSEA. The CDR3: CSATGFWAHYGYTF. The CDR3, as DNA: TGCAGCGCCACGGGGTTCTGGGCCCATTATGGCTACACCTTC.

This clone was counted between two and nine times. This sequence joins TRBV28 and TRBJ1-5, with D perhaps matching TRBD1 (5 bases). Trimming left V 6 bases short and J 3 bases short, with 18 bases between. CDR1 and CDR2 (germline): MDHEN, SYDVKM. The CDR3 loop spans 16 amino acids. Written as DNA, the CDR3 is TGTGCCAGCAGCCCCTCCGGGACGGACTACAATCAGCCCCAGCATTTT. Translation: CASSPSGTDYNQPQHF.

The rearrangement links TRBV6-1 to TRBJ2-2; TRBD2 aligns across 13 bases. This CDR3 comprises 16 residues. The trim removed 4 bases at V and 5 bases at J, leaving 4 bases unmatched. Germline CDR1 and CDR2: MNHNS and SASEGT. CDR3 region: CASSAGLAGVTGELFF. DNA of the CDR3: TGTGCCAGCAGTGCAGGACTAGCGGGAGTAACCGGGGAGCTGTTTTTT.

The genes are TRBV30 and TRBJ2-7; TRBD1 matches 8 bases. The J segment lost 12 bases and the V segment lost 1 base, leaving 11 bases of the junction unmatched. Germline V gene data show CDR1 as GTSNPN and CDR2 as SVGIG (reference sequence). This CDR3 is built from 13 residues. This CDR3 is CAWSGGTGEGGYF. CDR3 bases: TGTGCCTGGAGTGGAGGGACAGGTGAAGGAGGGTACTTC.

The chain links TRBV18 to TRBJ1-6; D may be TRBD1 (5 bases). Germline CDR1 KGHSH, CDR2 LQKENI. The CDR3 has 15 residues. V was clipped by 3 bases and J by 7 bases, with 13 bases between them. The CDR3 is CASSPTEGRNSPLHF. The CDR3 DNA follows: TGTGCCAGCTCACCGACAGAAGGAAGGAATTCACCCCTCCACTTT.

This clone was detected only once. V usage is TRBV24-1 and J usage is TRBJ2-1, with 7 nucleotides matching TRBD2. Trimming at V came to 4 bases and at J to 5 bases, leaving 7 bases not matched to a gene. The CDR3 spans 15 residues. Germline-derived CDR1 and CDR2 are KGHDR and SFDVKD. This CDR3 is CATSEPSGTHNEQFF. The CDR3 region has the DNA TGTGCCACCAGTGAACCAAGCGGGACGCACAATGAGCAGTTCTTC.

This clone was seen a few times. This sequence joins TRBV27 and TRBJ2-4; 12 bases align to TRBD2. V trimming: 5 bases; J trimming: 12 bases; junction bases outside the gene matches: 5. The CDR3 consists of 13 residues. Germline values: CDR1 MNHEY, CDR2 SMNVEV (reference sequence). Written as DNA, the CDR3 is TGTGCCAGCAGTCCGACTAGCGGGGGCAGTCAGTACTTC. As protein: CASSPTSGGSQYF.

The chain carries TRBV9 and TRBJ2-7; 9 bases map to TRBD1. V shed 5 bases and J 0 bases; nucleotides not matched to a gene: 0. The CDR3 extends over 13 amino acids. Germline lookup yields CDR1 SGDLS and CDR2 YYNGEE. Here the CDR3 DNA reads TGTGCCAGCAGGGGACAGGGCTCCTACGAGCAGTACTTC. It codes for CASRGQGSYEQYF.